This T cell receptor beta chain comes out of a study of shared clonotypes between healthy human individuals. Measured with immunoSEQ multiplex PCR; TCRdb has only the in-frame clones, and not every one. The sample yields more than 2,000,000 clones, approximately 94% seen once. Splitting of CD4+ cells produced CD45RA+ naive and CD45RA-negative memory subsets. V was clipped by 6 bases and J by 4 bases; unmatched bases: 7. The CDR3 sequence is 14 residues long. CDR1 SGHNT and CDR2 YYREEE come from the germline V gene (reference sequence). The rearrangement links TRBV5-4 to TRBJ2-7; 10 nucleotides match TRBD2. Sample: naive CD4+ T cells sorted from blood. The subset was: CD45RA+ positively selected. The sequence was obtained from a man between 18 and 29 years old in good health. The CDR3 spells CASTLAGAIYEQYF. CDR3 sequence (DNA): TGTGCCAGCACCCTAGCGGGGGCCATTTACGAGCAGTACTTC.